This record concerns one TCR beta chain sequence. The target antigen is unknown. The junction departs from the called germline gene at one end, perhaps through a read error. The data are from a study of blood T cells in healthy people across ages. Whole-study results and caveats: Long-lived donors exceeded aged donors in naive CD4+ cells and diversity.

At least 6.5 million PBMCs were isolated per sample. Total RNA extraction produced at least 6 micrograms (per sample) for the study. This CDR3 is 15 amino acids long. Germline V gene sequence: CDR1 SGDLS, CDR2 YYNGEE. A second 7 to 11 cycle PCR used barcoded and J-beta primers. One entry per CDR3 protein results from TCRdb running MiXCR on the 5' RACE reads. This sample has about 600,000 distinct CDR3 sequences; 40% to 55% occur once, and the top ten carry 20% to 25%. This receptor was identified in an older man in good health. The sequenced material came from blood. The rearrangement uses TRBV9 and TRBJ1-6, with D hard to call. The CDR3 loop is CASSGLPANLSPPHF. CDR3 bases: TGTGCCAGCAGCGGGCTACCCGCTAACCTGTCACCCCCCCACTTT.